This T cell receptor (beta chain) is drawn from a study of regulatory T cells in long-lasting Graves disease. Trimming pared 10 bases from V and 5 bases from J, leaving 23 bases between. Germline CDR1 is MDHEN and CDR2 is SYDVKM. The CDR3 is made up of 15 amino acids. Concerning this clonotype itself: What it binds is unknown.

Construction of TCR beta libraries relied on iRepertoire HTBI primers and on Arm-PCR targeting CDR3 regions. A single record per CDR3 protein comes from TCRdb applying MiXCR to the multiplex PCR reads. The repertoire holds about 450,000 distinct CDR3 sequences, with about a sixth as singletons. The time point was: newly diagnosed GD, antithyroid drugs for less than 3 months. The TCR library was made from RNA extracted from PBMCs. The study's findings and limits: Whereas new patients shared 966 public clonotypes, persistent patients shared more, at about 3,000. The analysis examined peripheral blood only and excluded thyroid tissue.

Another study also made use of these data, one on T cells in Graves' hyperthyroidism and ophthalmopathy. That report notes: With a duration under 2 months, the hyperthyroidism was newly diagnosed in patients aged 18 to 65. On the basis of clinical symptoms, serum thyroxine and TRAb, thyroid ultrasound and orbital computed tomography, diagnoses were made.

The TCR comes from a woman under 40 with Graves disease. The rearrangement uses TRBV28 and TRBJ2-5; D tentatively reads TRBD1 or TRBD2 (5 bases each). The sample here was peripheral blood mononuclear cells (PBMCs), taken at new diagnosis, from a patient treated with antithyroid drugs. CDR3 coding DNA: TGTGCCACCCTACTCCGGGACGCCTTTTCGGAGACCCAGTACTTC. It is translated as CATLLRDAFSETQYF.